The clone carrying this TCR beta chain has ten or more counts. The making of cDNA relied on 5'RACE with 10-nucleotide random UMIs. TCRdb reprocessed the 5' RACE reads via MiXCR and lists one record per CDR3 protein. The table records 50,000 or so distinct CDR3 sequences, 3% to 4% of them present only once. The source of the sample is a study of neurological immune-mediated disorders. The CDR3 consists of 18 residues. CDR1 is SGHVS and CDR2 is FNYEAQ in the germline V gene. Trimming cost V 0 bases and J 0 bases, with 17 bases left between them. The sequenced sample consisted of PBMCs. V and J are TRBV7-6 and TRBJ2-5; no firm D call. The origin of this receptor is a woman in her sixties or seventies with multiple sclerosis. The CDR3 sequence: CASSLAFSTISHQETQYF. Written as DNA, the CDR3 is TGTGCCAGCAGCTTAGCATTTTCGACGATCTCCCACCAAGAGACCCAGTACTTC.